The 13 T cell receptor beta chains listed next were all sequenced from one sample in a study of CD8+CD57+ T cells in acquired aplastic anemia. Genomic DNA provided the template from which TCR beta VDJ and CDR3 profiles were obtained. TCRdb fed the reads into MiXCR, producing one record per CDR3 protein. The table shows under 200,000 distinct CDR3 sequences, with around 48% occurring only once. The sequenced patients had an expansion of CD8+CD57+ cells seen by flow cytometry. The specimen sequenced was sorted CD4+, CD8+, or CD8+CD57+ T cells (not recorded which) from PBMCs. These receptors all stem from a human donor with aplastic anemia.

In its sample, this clonotype is medium-sized. This chain joins TRBV7-3 and TRBJ2-5; the D is unclear. Germline CDR1 SGHTA, CDR2 FQGTGA. V was pared by 5 bases and J by 3 bases, with 10 bases between. CDR3 length: 13 amino acids. CDR3 sequence reads: CASSPDTEETQYF. CDR3 nucleotide sequence: TGTGCCAGCAGCCCCGACACGGAAGAGACCCAGTACTTC.

This clonotype was picked up a small number of times. The chain has TRBV11-2 and TRBJ2-2; the D gene is possibly TRBD2 (6 bases). Looked up from germline, CDR1 is SGHAT and CDR2 is FQNNGV. Trimming shortened V by 3 bases and J by 1 base, and 9 bases separated the two germline ends. The CDR3 spans 15 residues. DNA for the CDR3: TGTGCCAGCAGCTTGGGCGGGGTGAACACCGGGGAGCTGTTTTTT. Its protein is CASSLGGVNTGELFF.

This clonotype has at least ten counts. The V and J genes are TRBV5-1 and TRBJ2-5, with 7 nucleotides matching TRBD2. The germline V gene encodes CDR1 SGHRS and CDR2 YFSETQ. The CDR3 sequence is 14 residues long. V dropped 3 bases and J dropped 4; count of bases not matched to a gene: 6. CDR3: CASSWEGGRETQYF. CDR3 sequence (DNA): TGCGCCAGCAGCTGGGAGGGAGGCAGAGAGACCCAGTACTTC.

The chain has TRBV29-1 and TRBJ1-4; weak D call: TRBD1 (5 bases). V shed 4 bases and J shed 8 bases, with 14 bases lying between them. The CDR3 consists of 13 residues. Germline values: CDR1 SQVTM, CDR2 ANQGSEA. The CDR3 nucleotides read TGCAGCGTTGTCGCGGGGCTGGACGAAAAACTGTTTTTT. Amino acid sequence: CSVVAGLDEKLFF.

This clonotype was counted a few times. This sequence joins TRBV24-1 and TRBJ2-1; 7 nucleotides align to TRBD2. This CDR3 region has 16 residues. The germline gives CDR1 KGHDR, CDR2 SFDVKD. The V gene end was trimmed by 4 bases and the J gene end by 9 bases; junction bases not matched to a gene: 14. CDR3 sequence reads: CATSEGGRGGGGEQFF. The DNA for the CDR3 is TGTGCCACCAGTGAGGGTGGAAGGGGCGGGGGTGGTGAGCAGTTCTTC.

This clonotype was observed many times. The genes are TRBV2 and TRBJ1-2, with unresolved D. Germline values: CDR1 SNHLY, CDR2 FYNNEI. Trimming removed 4 bases from V and 2 bases from J, with 14 bases in between. This CDR3 has 15 amino acids. CDR3 protein: CASSAKLLTNYGYTF. The CDR3 DNA is TGTGCCAGCAGTGCCAAGTTGTTGACCAACTATGGCTACACCTTC.

This clonotype was seen more than once but under ten times. Here the CDR3 reads CATGIGGYTF. DNA of the CDR3: TGTGCGACAGGGATCGGTGGCTACACCTTC. The chain joins TRBV25-1 to TRBJ1-2, with TRBD1 identical over 7 bases. The germline V gene has CDR1 MGHDK and CDR2 SYGVNS. This CDR3 has 10 residues.

This clonotype was counted many times. V and J are TRBV9 and TRBJ1-1, with D hard to call. Looked up from germline, CDR1 is SGDLS and CDR2 is YYNGEE. The CDR3 is 15 residues long. The ends were cut back, 4 bases at V and 1 base at J, with 14 bases in the middle. CDR3 coding DNA: TGTGCCAGCAGCCGCTTTACGGGTGGGAACACTGAAGCTTTCTTT. This translates into CASSRFTGGNTEAFF.

J is TRBJ1-4 and V is TRBV11-1; 7 nucleotides align to TRBD1. Trimming cost V 1 base and J 3 bases; bases outside gene matches: 5. CDR1 and CDR2 (germline): SGHAT, FQDESV (reference sequence). The length of the CDR3 is 16 residues. The CDR3 nucleotides read TGTGCCAGCAGCTTAGGAGGTGGGACAGCTAATGAAAAACTGTTTTTT. Its protein is CASSLGGGTANEKLFF.

The chain couples TRBV10-3 to TRBJ1-1, with 12 bases that match TRBD1. The CDR3 runs 14 residues. V was pared by 5 bases and J by 7 bases, with 5 bases of the junction left unmatched. Germline V lookup: CDR1 ENHRY, CDR2 SYGVKD. The CDR3 bases are TGTGCCATCAGTCAGGGACAGGGGGCAGTTGAAGCTTTCTTT. Amino acid sequence: CAISQGQGAVEAFF.

J is TRBJ1-6 and V is TRBV15; D remains unclear. V was trimmed by 3 bases and J by 6 bases, leaving 15 bases between them. Germline-derived CDR1 and CDR2 are LNHNV and YYDKDF (reference sequence). The CDR3 contains 16 residues. The CDR3 here is CATSSQDREGNSPLHF. In nucleotides, the CDR3 is TGTGCCACCAGCAGCCAAGATCGGGAGGGTAATTCACCCCTCCACTTT. The full variable domain, in which reference TRBV15 and TRBJ1-6 provide the parts outside the CDR3, is DAMVIQNPRYQVTQFGKPVTLSCSQTLNHNVMYWYQQKSSQAPKLLFHYYDKDFNNEADTPDNFQSRRPNTSFCFLDIRSPGLGDTAMYLCATSSQDREGNSPLHFGNGTRLTVT.

V usage is TRBV10-2 and J usage is TRBJ2-1, with TRBD2 matching over 9 bases. The CDR3 spans 14 residues. Unmatched junction bases numbered 12, after V lost 11 bases and J lost 7 bases. Germline CDR1 WSHSY, CDR2 SAAADI. The CDR3 protein is CAATGRGGWNEQFF. The CDR3 DNA reads TGCGCCGCAACCGGGCGGGGGGGCTGGAATGAGCAGTTCTTC.

In its sample, this clonotype was seen many times. The gene calls are TRBV6-6 and TRBJ1-1; the match to TRBD1 covers 8 bases. Looked up from germline, CDR1 is MNHNY and CDR2 is SVGAGI (reference sequence). The CDR3 length is 16 residues. The trim removed 0 bases at V and 0 bases at J, leaving 3 bases unmatched. The DNA of the CDR3 is TGTGCCAGCAGTTACTCTAGGGACAGGCTGAACACTGAAGCTTTCTTT. It is translated as CASSYSRDRLNTEAFF.